This T cell receptor (beta chain) was identified in a study of T cells after yellow fever vaccination. This clonotype occurred a few times. The target antigen is unknown. The CDR3 is 13 amino acids. Germline CDR1 and CDR2: SQVTM and ANQGSEA. V gave up 0 bases and J gave up 5 bases, with 10 bases separating them. Study-level points and caveats: High-abundance clonotypes from the bulk population could contaminate FACS-sorted repertoires.

TCRdb used MiXCR to reprocess the 5' RACE reads, holding one entry per CDR3 protein. The sample consists of about 340,000 distinct CDR3 sequences, roughly 4% of them appearing once. This receptor was obtained from a man between 18 and 35 years old who received the YFV17D yellow fever vaccine. The rearrangement joins TRBV29-1 to TRBJ1-2, with D maybe TRBD1 (5 bases). Sequencing used PBMCs, obtained 5 days after the yellow fever booster vaccination. CDR3 sequence reads: CSVEEGRAYGYTF. In nucleotides, the CDR3 is TGCAGCGTTGAAGAGGGCAGGGCGTATGGCTACACCTTC. Together with reference TRBV29-1 and TRBJ1-2, the CDR3 gives the full variable domain: SAVISQKPSRDICQRGTSLTIQCQVDSQVTMMFWYRQQPGQSLTLIATANQGSEATYESGFVIDKFPISRPNLTFSTLTVSNMSPEDSSIYLCSVEEGRAYGYTFGSGTRLTVV.